This T cell receptor (beta chain) is from a study of T cells in Graves' hyperthyroidism and ophthalmopathy. Whole-study results and caveats: A model built on 13 V-J features separated ophthalmopathy from stable hyperthyroidism. In blood, most of the thyroid clonotypes expanded above 0.001 were also present. Ophthalmopathy got predicted by the model a median approximately 6 months before its onset.

This clonotype was counted at least ten times. Antigen specificity is unknown. Ophthalmopathy patients showed a Clinical Activity Score of at least 3, NOSPECS grade of at least 4 and duration under 3 months. Researchers amplified the TCR beta CDR3 regions from RNA transcripts. A first-round RT-PCR of the TCR CDR3 used the HTBI primer set. TCRdb reanalysed the multiplex PCR reads using MiXCR and keeps one entry per CDR3 protein. The repertoire has fewer than 250,000 distinct CDR3 sequences, about 24% of them found once; the top ten carry 35% to 40%. Sample: blood. The source is a woman aged 35 to 49 with Graves' ophthalmopathy.

The CDR3 nucleotides are TGTGCCAGCAGTTACTCCTATCTTCCCGGGACAGTCTACGAGCAGTACTTC. Protein product: CASSYSYLPGTVYEQYF. The gene calls are TRBV6-5 and TRBJ2-7, with 7 bases matching TRBD1. This CDR3 has 17 residues. Germline V gene sequence: CDR1 MNHEY, CDR2 SVGAGI. V dropped 0 bases and J dropped 3; count of bases not matched to a gene: 11.